The 6 T cell receptor beta chains below come from one sample, sequenced in a study of spatial heterogeneity in lung cancer. A single record per CDR3 protein comes from TCRdb applying MiXCR to the 5' RACE reads. The profile shows over a thousand distinct CDR3 sequences, around three fifths of them singletons. Noted time point: blood at routine non-recurrence follow-up after resection. The source material was PBMCs, sampled at follow-up. Receptors were obtained from a female donor with early-stage non-small cell lung cancer.

A remark on this clonotype: A read error may produce the germline difference seen at one junction end. The library was built for alpha chains, so this beta chain is an off-target read and its size means little. This chain uses TRBV20-1 with TRBJ2-5; 9 positions match TRBD2. Germline CDR1 DFQATT, CDR2 SNEGSKA (reference sequence). The CDR3 is made up of 11 amino acids. Here the CDR3 DNA reads TGCAGGGCTAGCGGGGACGGGACCCAGTACTTC. Translated: CRASGDGTQYF.

This clonotype was recorded a few times. The size of this beta chain means little, since it is a stray read in a library made for alpha chains. The rearrangement joins TRBV29-1 to TRBJ1-1; 8 nucleotides match TRBD1. The CDR3 spans 13 residues. The trim removed 4 bases at V and 4 bases at J, leaving 5 bases unmatched. Germline CDR1 and CDR2: SQVTM and ANQGSEA. As DNA, the CDR3 is TGCAGCGTTGCGGCAGGGGGCCGCACTGAAGCTTTCTTT. As protein: CSVAAGGRTEAFF.

This clonotype was recorded only once. Being off target in a library aimed at alpha chains, this beta chain has a size of little meaning. The rearrangement joins TRBV7-9 to TRBJ2-3; D is unresolved. The V gene's germline CDR1 is SEHNR and CDR2 FQNEAQ (reference sequence). The length of the CDR3 is 13 residues. With 0 bases removed from V and 6 bases from J, the gap between germline ends came to 7 bases. CDR3 sequence (DNA): TGTGCCAGCAGCTTAGCGGGTTCGGATACGCAGTATTTT. Its translation: CASSLAGSDTQYF. Full variable domain (missing parts from reference TRBV7-9 and TRBJ2-3): DTGVSQNPRHKITKRGQNVTFRCDPISEHNRLYWYRQTLGQGPEFLTYFQNEAQLEKSRLLSDRFSAERPKGSFSTLEIQRTEQGDSAMYLCASSLAGSDTQYFGPGTRLTVL.

This clonotype was recorded only once. Found in a library prepared for alpha chains, this beta chain is an off-target read, and its abundance has little meaning. V and J are TRBV19 and TRBJ1-5, with a weak D call TRBD1 (6 bases). The CDR3 loop spans 13 amino acids. CDR1 and CDR2 from the germline V gene are LNHDA and SQIVND (reference sequence). Trimming left V 5 bases short and J 7 bases short, with 12 bases between. The CDR3, as DNA: TGTGCCAGTAGTCAGGGGAATGGGCAGCCCCAGCATTTT. It codes for CASSQGNGQPQHF.

This clonotype was found a few times. This beta chain is a stray sequence in a library constructed for alpha chains; its clone size is not meaningful. V is TRBV7-2 and J is TRBJ2-7; D not resolved. Germline CDR1 reads SGHTA; CDR2 reads FQGNSA. The CDR3 has 14 amino acids. Trimming left V 1 base short and J 5 bases short, with 12 bases between. The DNA of the CDR3 is TGTGCCAGCAGCTTAGGGGCAGGTGGGAACGAGCAGTACTTC. Residues: CASSLGAGGNEQYF.

As regards this clonotype: A library made for alpha chains picked up this beta chain off target, so its size means little. This chain connects TRBV7-6 to TRBJ2-7; TRBD1 aligns across 10 bases. V trimming: 5 bases; J trimming: 2 bases; junction bases outside the gene matches: 3. Germline V CDR1 and CDR2: SGHVS, FNYEAQ. CDR3 length: 14 amino acids. This CDR3 reads CASSRGQGTYEQYF. The CDR3 nucleotides are TGTGCCAGCAGCCGGGGACAGGGGACCTACGAGCAGTACTTC.